The clone carrying this T cell receptor beta chain appeared a few times. As yet, its antigen is unknown. V gave up 5 bases and J gave up 3 bases; unmatched junction bases: 10. The CDR3 loop spans 15 amino acids. 5'RACE with constant-segment primers built TCRalpha and TCRbeta cDNA libraries with UMIs. TCRdb independently ran MiXCR on the 5' RACE reads; one entry per CDR3 protein. The sample holds around 150,000 distinct CDR3 sequences, 9.5% to 13% seen once. This entry comes from a study of T-cell memory formation after mild COVID-19. Study-wide context: Among the donors, TCR clusters were largely specific to each donor. Study outcomes and limitations: The study detected some responding clones in pre-infection memory, suggesting cross-reactive memory joined.

The gene calls are TRBV12-3 or TRBV12-4 and TRBJ2-7, with TRBD2 identical over 7 bases. The specimen was PBMCs or a T cell subset sorted from them (not recorded which). The receptor's source is a man aged 18 to 35 who had mild COVID-19 (a few samples of this study predate the infection). Cell type and time point are not known. CDR3 sequence (DNA): TGTGCCAGCAGTCCTGGGGGGACTACACTCTACGAGCAGTACTTC. Amino acid sequence: CASSPGGTTLYEQYF.